The T cell receptor (beta chain) described here comes from a study of CD4+ T cells in melanoma. Sequencing used immunoSEQ multiplex PCR; TCRdb keeps in-frame clones, though not all of them. The profile covers around 13,000 clones, with 68% appearing a single time and 15% to 20% taken by the ten largest. Turning to this clone: What it recognizes is unknown.

Study-wide results and caveats: Reportedly, melanoma neoantigen-specific CD4+ T cells showed varied differentiation states.

The sample was cells from a culture (not recorded whether cultured in vitro). The receptor was derived from a human donor with melanoma.

CDR3 DNA: TGTGCCAGCAGTTCGCAAGGGAATACTGAAGCTTTCTTT. This sequence encodes CASSSQGNTEAFF. This chain uses TRBV6-6 with TRBJ1-1; no firm D call. The CDR3 extends over 13 amino acids. CDR1 is MNHNY and CDR2 is SVGAGI in the germline V gene (reference sequence). Trimming shortened V by 4 bases and J by 5 bases, and 11 bases separated the two germline ends.